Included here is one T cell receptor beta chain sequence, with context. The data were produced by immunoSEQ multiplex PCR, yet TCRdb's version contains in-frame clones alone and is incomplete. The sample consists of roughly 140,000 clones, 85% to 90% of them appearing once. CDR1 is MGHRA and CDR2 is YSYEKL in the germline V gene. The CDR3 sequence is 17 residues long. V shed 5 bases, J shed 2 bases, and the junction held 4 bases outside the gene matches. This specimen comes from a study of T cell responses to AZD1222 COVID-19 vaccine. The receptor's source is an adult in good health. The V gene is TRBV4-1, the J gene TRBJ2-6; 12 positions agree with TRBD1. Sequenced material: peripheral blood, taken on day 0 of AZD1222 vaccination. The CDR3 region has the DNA TGCGCCAGCAGCTCCGGGACAGGGGGCCCTGGGGCCAACGTCCTGACTTTC. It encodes CASSSGTGGPGANVLTF.